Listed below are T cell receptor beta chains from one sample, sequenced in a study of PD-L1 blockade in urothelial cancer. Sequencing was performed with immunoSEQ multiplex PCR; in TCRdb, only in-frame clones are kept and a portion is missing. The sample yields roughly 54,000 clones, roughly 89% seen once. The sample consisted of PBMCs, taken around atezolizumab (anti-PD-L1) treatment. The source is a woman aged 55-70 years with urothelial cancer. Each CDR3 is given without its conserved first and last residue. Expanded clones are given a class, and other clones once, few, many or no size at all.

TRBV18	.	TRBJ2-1	ASSPPAGGTYNEQF
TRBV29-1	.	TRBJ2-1	SGTGLAGGPSTYNEQF
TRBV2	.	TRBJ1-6	ASSEFSAPPLH
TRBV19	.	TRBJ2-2	ASSWLRGGNTGELF
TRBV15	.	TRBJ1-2	ATSRDRTGNYGYT
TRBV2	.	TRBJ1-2	ASSRDSQTNYGYT
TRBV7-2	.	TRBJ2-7	ASSFDGGAFYEQY
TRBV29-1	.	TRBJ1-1	SVQGRAGLSYTEAF
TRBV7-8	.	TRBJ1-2	ASSVLRDRGFVYGYT
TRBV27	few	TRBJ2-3	ASTRLASWTDTQY
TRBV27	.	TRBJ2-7	ASSLDRVSYEQY
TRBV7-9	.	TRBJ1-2	ASSLVNRADNYGYT
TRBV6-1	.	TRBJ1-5	ASSAGHAGQPQH
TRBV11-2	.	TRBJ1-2	ASSLGWSSGYT
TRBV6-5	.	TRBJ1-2	ASRLGGPGKGGYT
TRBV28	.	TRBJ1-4	ASSLGQLMTKKLF
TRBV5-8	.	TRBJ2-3	ASSLAERGSTDTQY
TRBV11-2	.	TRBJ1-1	ASSLRDRGMAEAF
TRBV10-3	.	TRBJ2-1	AISWSSGSRYNEQF
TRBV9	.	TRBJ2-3	ASSGRTRGTDTQY
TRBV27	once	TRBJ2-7	ASSLSASGLREQY
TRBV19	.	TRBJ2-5	ASKREGQGMETQY
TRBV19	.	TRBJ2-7	ASSSSRDGFYEQY
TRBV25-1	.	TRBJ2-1	ASRRLAGGSEQF
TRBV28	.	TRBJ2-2	ASRLTGSALAGELF
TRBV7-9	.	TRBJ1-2	ASSLGSSHSNYGYT
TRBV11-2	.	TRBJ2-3	ASSTGTAADTQY
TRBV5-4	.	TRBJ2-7	ASSFPGTGSNEQY
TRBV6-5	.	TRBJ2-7	ASRPGTGAYEQY
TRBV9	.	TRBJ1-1	ASSVGSGPEAF
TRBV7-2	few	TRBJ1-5	ASSLSGKGGAGRMQPQH
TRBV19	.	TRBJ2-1	ASSEPGLAGTNEQF
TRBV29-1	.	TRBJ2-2	SVESGFPGELF
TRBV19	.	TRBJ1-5	ASSIQGLWDQPQH
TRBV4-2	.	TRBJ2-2	ASSSRRANTGELF
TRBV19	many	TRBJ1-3	ASSPLGNTIY
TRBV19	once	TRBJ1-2	ASSPPGTEVYGYT